This TCR beta chain stems from a study of blood T cell dynamics during melanoma immunotherapy. Using immunoSEQ multiplex PCR, the repertoire was profiled, and TCRdb retains in-frame clones only, with some absent. The sample includes 7,800 or so clones, over 65% of them seen just once. Trimming cost V 4 bases and J 6 bases, with 14 bases left between them. The CDR3 is made up of 14 amino acids. From germline, CDR1 is SGHNT and CDR2 YYREEE (reference sequence). Time point in this sample: week 3, after first cycle of checkpoint inhibitor. The sample here was blood, taken from a patient treated with checkpoint blockade. The TCR originated in a human donor with melanoma. This rearrangement joins TRBV5-4 to TRBJ2-1; maybe TRBD1 (6 bases). The CDR3 loop reads CASSGGNLPNEQFF. The CDR3, as DNA: TGTGCCAGCAGCGGGGGCAATTTACCCAATGAGCAGTTCTTC.